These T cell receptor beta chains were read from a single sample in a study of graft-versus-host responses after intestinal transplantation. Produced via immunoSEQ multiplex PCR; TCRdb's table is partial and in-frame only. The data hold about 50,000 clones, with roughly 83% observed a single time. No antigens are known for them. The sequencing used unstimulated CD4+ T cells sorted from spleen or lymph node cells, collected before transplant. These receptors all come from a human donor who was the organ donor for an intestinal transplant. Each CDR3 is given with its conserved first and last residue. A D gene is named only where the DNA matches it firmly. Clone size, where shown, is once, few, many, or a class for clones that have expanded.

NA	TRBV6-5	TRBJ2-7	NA	CASSYQGMPSYEQYF	TGTGCCAGCAGTTATCAGGGAATGCCCTCCTACGAGCAGTACTTC
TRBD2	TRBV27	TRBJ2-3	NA	CASIKPGLATDTQYF	TGTGCCAGCATTAAACCGGGACTAGCCACAGATACGCAGTATTTT
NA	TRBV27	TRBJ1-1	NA	CASSLLGGGTEAFF	TGTGCCAGCAGTTTATTGGGGGGAGGCACTGAAGCTTTCTTT
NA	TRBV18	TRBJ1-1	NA	CASSLYLSLNTEAFF	TGTGCCAGCTCACTATACCTCTCCTTGAACACTGAAGCTTTCTTT
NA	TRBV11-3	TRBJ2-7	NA	CASSLVGRIYEQYF	TGTGCCAGCAGCTTAGTTGGCAGAATCTACGAGCAGTACTTC
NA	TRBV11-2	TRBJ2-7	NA	CASSYSGGGYEQYF	TGTGCCAGCAGCTATTCGGGGGGCGGATACGAGCAGTACTTC
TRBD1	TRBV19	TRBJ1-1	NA	CASSKDRDTEAFF	TGTGCCAGTAGTAAAGACAGGGACACTGAAGCTTTCTTT
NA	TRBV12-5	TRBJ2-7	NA	CASGLTTGPGTYEQYF	TGTGCTAGTGGTTTGACCACGGGACCGGGGACCTACGAGCAGTACTTC
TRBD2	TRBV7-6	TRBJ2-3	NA	CASSLGTSGTDTQYF	TGTGCCAGCAGCTTAGGGACTAGCGGGACAGATACGCAGTATTTT
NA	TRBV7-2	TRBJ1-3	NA	CASSLNFLNTIYF	TGTGCCAGCAGCTTAAATTTCCTAAACACCATATATTTT
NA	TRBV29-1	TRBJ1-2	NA	CSAQAGVYGYTF	TGCAGCGCCCAGGCAGGGGTCTATGGCTACACCTTC
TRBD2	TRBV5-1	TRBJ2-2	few	CASSLRGDATGELFF	TGCGCCAGCAGCTTGCGGGGGGATGCCACCGGGGAGCTGTTTTTT
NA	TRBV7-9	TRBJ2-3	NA	CASSVTDTQYF	TGTGCCAGCAGCGTCACAGATACGCAGTATTTT
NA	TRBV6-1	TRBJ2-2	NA	CASRGQMNTGELFF	TGTGCCAGCAGGGGCCAGATGAACACCGGGGAGCTGTTTTTT
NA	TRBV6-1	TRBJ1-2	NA	CASSSDSYYGYTF	TGTGCCAGCAGTTCGGACAGCTACTATGGCTACACCTTC